Here is one TCR beta chain with its context. Antigen: not known. These data are taken from a study of CD8 T cells in ankylosing spondylitis. General study points: Reportedly, matched ankylosing spondylitis synovial fluid was significantly enriched for disease-linked clones. In ankylosing spondylitis blood, a motif of 7 to 9 highly homologous TCR beta variants appeared characteristic.

Scientists made TCR beta libraries using quantitative 5'-RACE with molecular barcodes. From the 5' RACE reads, TCRdb called clonotypes with MiXCR, one entry per CDR3 protein. The table records around 250,000 distinct CDR3 sequences, 30% to 40% of them present only once. The germline V gene has CDR1 SEHNR and CDR2 FQNEAQ (reference sequence). The CDR3 sequence is 13 residues long. The V and J ends lost 5 bases and 9 bases respectively, with 14 bases between them. The chain has TRBV7-9 and TRBJ2-1; D is perhaps TRBD1 (5 bases). Sequenced sample: blood, either unsorted or a sorted T cell fraction (not recorded which). This TCR was recovered from a male donor with ankylosing spondylitis or in good health (not recorded which). The CDR3 loop is CASSPRQGIEQFF. The CDR3 bases are TGTGCCAGCAGCCCCCGGCAGGGAATTGAGCAGTTCTTC. Using reference TRBV7-9 and TRBJ2-1 for the parts outside the CDR3, the full variable domain is DTGVSQNPRHKITKRGQNVTFRCDPISEHNRLYWYRQTLGQGPEFLTYFQNEAQLEKSRLLSDRFSAERPKGSFSTLEIQRTEQGDSAMYLCASSPRQGIEQFFGPGTRLTVL.